Described below is a single TCR beta chain sequence and its context. Its antigen is still unknown. Surgery cases with the highest brain T cell transcript signatures were chosen for sequencing. Pre-surgery treatment included at least one anti-epileptic drug. The data are from a study of brain T cells in children with intractable seizures. The study's findings and limits: Pre- and post-surgery blood differed in depth, so pre-surgery absences may be undersampling. Patients' HCMV serostatus was unknown; virus specificity rests on CDR3 similarity alone.

From germline, CDR1 is MNHEY and CDR2 SMNVEV (reference sequence). Between the trimmed V and J ends, which lost 4 bases and 0 bases, there was a span of 16 bases. The CDR3 spans 17 residues. The protocol was immunoSEQ multiplex PCR, while the TCRdb copy is restricted to in-frame clones and leaves out a portion. The sample yields 110,000 or so clones, 90% to 95% seen once. The chain links TRBV27 to TRBJ2-4; D might be TRBD1 or TRBD2, each matching 5 bases. This specimen was peripheral blood, taken at surgery. The source of this sequence is a boy under three years old with hemimegalencephaly and intractable seizures. CDR3 nucleotide sequence: TGTGCCAGCAGTTCCTTACAGGTCGGACTAGCCAAAAACATTCAGTACTTC. The encoded protein is CASSSLQVGLAKNIQYF.